This record covers a single T cell receptor beta chain. Trimming cost V 3 bases and J 1 base; bases outside gene matches: 4. Germline values: CDR1 LGHNA, CDR2 YSLEER. CDR3 length: 16 amino acids. This record comes from a study of blood T cell repertoires in COVID-19. Clones were read by immunoSEQ multiplex PCR, and TCRdb kept only the in-frame ones, dropping some. Altogether 150,000 to 200,000 clones are present, 85% to 90% being singletons, with the ten largest covering 4% to 5%. V usage is TRBV4-3 and J usage is TRBJ2-5; 11 positions agree with TRBD2. This receptor was obtained from a human donor in a cohort sampled during active COVID-19. The specimen sequenced was peripheral blood. CDR3 sequence (DNA): TGCGCCAGCAGCCAGTTACTAGCGGGGGCCCAAGAGACCCAGTACTTC. This gives the protein CASSQLLAGAQETQYF.